This T cell receptor beta chain was found in a study of neoadjuvant nivolumab and ipilimumab in lung cancer. Germline V gene sequence: CDR1 GTSNPN, CDR2 SVGIG (reference sequence). This CDR3 is 14 amino acids long. The V end was cut by 5 bases, the J end by 0 bases, with 10 bases between. The repertoire was sequenced with immunoSEQ multiplex PCR; TCRdb's copy has only in-frame clones and lacks some. The profile shows over 25,000 clones, nearly 85% of them singletons. This chain joins TRBV30 and TRBJ1-4, with D perhaps TRBD1 (5 bases). The sample consisted of tumor tissue, taken after neoadjuvant nivolumab, alone or with ipilimumab, at or shortly before surgery. This TCR was sampled from an adult with non-small cell lung cancer. The CDR3 reads CAWGGTATNEKLFF. CDR3 coding DNA: TGTGCCTGGGGGGGAACGGCAACTAATGAAAAACTGTTTTTT.